One sample yielded the 21 T cell receptor beta chains listed below, sequenced in a study of T-cell reconstitution after alpha-beta-depleted transplantation in children. Unique molecular identifiers were built into the TCRbeta library. Each CDR3 protein gets one entry after TCRdb re-called the PCR reads with MiXCR. This sample has roughly 300,000 distinct CDR3 sequences, with around 10% found just once. This specimen consisted of peripheral blood, obtained 180 days after TCRalphabeta/CD19-depleted stem cell transplant. The receptors derive from a male patient aged 2-15 years who had a stem cell transplant for chronic granulomatous disease, so the T cells may come from the graft donor.

CDR3 region: CASSFRAIIYPQYF. CDR3 sequence (DNA): TGTGCCAGCAGTTTCCGGGCCATAATTTACCCGCAGTACTTC. The V and J genes are TRBV12-3 or TRBV12-4 and TRBJ2-7; no clear D gene. Trimming took off 3 bases at V and 9 bases at J, with 18 bases between the two ends. This CDR3 spans 14 amino acids.

At least ten counts were recorded for this clonotype. This CDR3 is CASSPHTGASYEQYF. The CDR3 bases are TGTGCCAGCAGCCCCCACACGGGGGCGTCTTACGAGCAGTACTTC. V is TRBV9 and J is TRBJ2-7, with D perhaps given as TRBD1 or TRBD2 (6 bases each). CDR1 is SGDLS and CDR2 is YYNGEE in the germline V gene. CDR3 length equals 15 residues. The V end was cut by 4 bases, the J end by 4 bases, with 18 bases between.

Ten or more counts support this clonotype. This chain links TRBV12-3 or TRBV12-4 with TRBJ2-1; D might be TRBD2 (6 bases). The V end was cut by 2 bases, the J end by 7 bases, with 15 bases between. The CDR3 has 15 amino acids. In nucleotides, the CDR3 is TGTGCCAGCAGTTTATTCCCGGGAGTGGGTAATGAGCAGTTCTTC. Translation gives CASSLFPGVGNEQFF.

This clonotype was seen ten or more times. The rearrangement joins TRBV5-8 to TRBJ1-5; 8 nucleotides align to TRBD1. Germline loops: CDR1 SGHTS, CDR2 YDEGEE. With 5 bases clipped from V and 3 bases from J, the junction kept 4 bases outside the gene matches. This CDR3 contains 14 residues. The CDR3 protein is CASRDRATNQPQHF. The CDR3 DNA follows: TGTGCCAGCAGGGACAGGGCAACCAATCAGCCCCAGCATTTT.

This clonotype has just a few counts. The chain combines TRBV6-5 with TRBJ2-2, with 9 bases that match TRBD2. The CDR3 runs to 17 residues. Germline loops: CDR1 MNHEY, CDR2 SVGAGI. The V segment lost 6 bases and the J segment 3 bases; nucleotides outside the gene matches: 11. Here the CDR3 reads CASSYGGLASDTGELFF. The CDR3 DNA reads TGTGCCAGCAGCTACGGAGGACTAGCGTCAGACACCGGGGAGCTGTTTTTT.

This clonotype was seen many times. The chain combines TRBV12-3 or TRBV12-4 with TRBJ2-1, with D tentatively TRBD1 (6 bases). This CDR3 has 14 amino acids. V was pared by 10 bases and J by 1 base, with 14 bases between. CDR3 residues: CATKGTSSYNEQFF. The CDR3 bases are TGTGCCACCAAAGGGACATCTTCCTACAATGAGCAGTTCTTC.

This clonotype has ten or more counts. The chain is built from TRBV20-1 and TRBJ2-1, with D tentatively TRBD2 (7 bases). The CDR3 sequence is 19 residues long. Trimming removed 0 bases from V and 0 bases from J, with 21 bases in between. The germline CDR1 and CDR2 sequences are DFQATT and SNEGSKA (reference sequence). The CDR3 sequence is CSARDRGGAGSGSYNEQFF. As DNA, the CDR3 is TGCAGTGCTAGAGATAGAGGGGGAGCGGGGTCTGGCTCCTACAATGAGCAGTTCTTC.

This clonotype has more than one count but fewer than ten. CDR3 region: CASSLEIVGGGGETQYF. CDR3 sequence (DNA): TGTGCCAGCAGTTTAGAAATCGTTGGGGGGGGTGGGGAGACCCAGTACTTC. The rearrangement links TRBV12-3 or TRBV12-4 to TRBJ2-5; the match to TRBD2 covers 7 bases. V shed 1 base and J 5 bases; nucleotides not matched to a gene: 13. This CDR3 region has 17 residues.

This clonotype was seen repeatedly, ten times or more. The chain links TRBV10-3 to TRBJ1-1, with a weak D call TRBD1 (6 bases). Deletions cut 6 bases from V and 0 bases from J, with 14 bases between. The CDR3 extends over 15 amino acids. The germline V gene has CDR1 ENHRY and CDR2 SYGVKD. CDR3 loop: CAIRGTGNMNTEAFF. The CDR3 nucleotides read TGTGCCATCAGGGGAACAGGGAACATGAACACTGAAGCTTTCTTT.

There are many counts of this clonotype. The rearrangement links TRBV7-2 to TRBJ2-5; 8 bases match TRBD1. Trimming removed 1 base from V and 2 bases from J; junction bases left unmatched: 6. The CDR3 consists of 16 residues. Germline loops: CDR1 SGHTA, CDR2 FQGNSA. CDR3 nucleotide sequence: TGTGCCAGCAGCTTAGGACGGACAGGGTCACAAGAGACCCAGTACTTC. Translating it yields CASSLGRTGSQETQYF. The complete variable domain, with remaining parts taken from reference TRBV7-2 and TRBJ2-5, reads GAGVSQSPSNKVTEKGKDVELRCDPISGHTALYWYRQSLGQGLEFLIYFQGNSAPDKSGLPSDRFSAERTGGSVSTLTIQRTQQEDSAVYLCASSLGRTGSQETQYFGPGTRLLVL.

This clonotype has a handful of counts. The V and J genes are TRBV12-3 or TRBV12-4 and TRBJ1-1; 10 nucleotides line up with TRBD1. Unmatched junction bases numbered 17, after V lost 5 bases and J lost 11 bases. CDR3 length: 16 residues. CDR3 coding DNA: TGTGCCAGCAGTGTCCGGGACAGGGGTGGTTTTGCCGGCGCTTTCTTT. Translated, it gives CASSVRDRGGFAGAFF.

This chain connects TRBV5-6 to TRBJ2-2; TRBD1 is a possible D gene (5 bases). This CDR3 comprises 15 residues. The ends were cut back, 4 bases at V and 1 base at J, with 11 bases in the middle. CDR1 is SGHDT, CDR2 YYEEEE, per germline. For the CDR3, the DNA is TGTGCCAGCAGCCCGGACACCAAGAACACCGGGGAGCTGTTTTTT. Encoded protein: CASSPDTKNTGELFF.

This clonotype showed up many times. The rearrangement links TRBV6-5 to TRBJ2-1; 15 nucleotides match TRBD2. There are 18 residues in the CDR3. V shed 7 bases and J 2 bases; nucleotides not matched to a gene: 9. Per germline, CDR1 MNHEY and CDR2 SVGAGI. DNA of the CDR3: TGTGCCAGCATCCAAGGACTAGCGGGAGGGAAAACCTACAATGAGCAGTTCTTC. It codes for CASIQGLAGGKTYNEQFF.

This clonotype has ten or more counts. The chain recombines TRBV20-1 with TRBJ1-3; no clear D. V gave up 0 bases and J gave up 4 bases, with 7 bases separating them. The CDR3 runs 13 residues. In germline, CDR1 is DFQATT, CDR2 SNEGSKA (reference sequence). CDR3 coding DNA: TGCAGTGCTAGAGATATGCAGGGAAACACCATATATTTT. It is translated as CSARDMQGNTIYF.

This clonotype was counted many times. This rearrangement joins TRBV18 to TRBJ2-5; 12 bases are a match to TRBD2. The CDR3 extends over 16 amino acids. In germline, CDR1 is KGHSH, CDR2 LQKENI. Trimming cost V 4 bases and J 5 bases; bases outside gene matches: 8. The DNA for the CDR3 is TGTGCCAGCTCACGCCGACTAGCGGGGGACCGGGAGACCCAGTACTTC. It translates to CASSRRLAGDRETQYF.

This clonotype was seen repeatedly, ten times or more. In DNA form, the CDR3 reads TGTGCCAGCAGCCATAGCGGGAGGAGGGCCTACAATGAGCAGTTCTTC. Protein product: CASSHSGRRAYNEQFF. The genes are TRBV6-8 and TRBJ2-1; TRBD2 agrees at 10 bases. Germline lookup yields CDR1 MNHGY and CDR2 SAAAGT. J was trimmed by 2 bases and V by 6 bases; bases with no gene match: 7. The CDR3 contains 16 residues.

This clonotype was counted at least ten times. The DNA of the CDR3 is TGTGCCAGCAGTTCGGTCTTGACGCAGTATTTT. It yields the protein CASSSVLTQYF. The rearrangement uses TRBV27 and TRBJ2-3, with unresolved D. The CDR3 contains 11 residues. Germline values: CDR1 MNHEY, CDR2 SMNVEV (reference sequence). With 4 bases removed from V and 9 bases from J, the gap between germline ends came to 8 bases.

Ten or more counts support this clonotype. The chain links TRBV7-2 to TRBJ2-1; possibly TRBD2 for D (6 bases). Trimming removed 5 bases from V and 4 bases from J, with 15 bases in between. Looked up from germline, CDR1 is SGHTA and CDR2 is FQGNSA. This CDR3 is 15 amino acids long. CDR3: CASSVGLYPYNEQFF. In DNA, the CDR3 is TGTGCCAGCAGCGTAGGACTATATCCTTACAATGAGCAGTTCTTC.

This clonotype was recorded many times. The chain has TRBV7-2 and TRBJ2-4; 9 bases map to TRBD1. J lost 3 bases, V lost 4 bases, and 7 bases had no gene match. The germline V gene encodes CDR1 SGHTA and CDR2 FQGNSA. The CDR3 length is 16 residues. CDR3 nucleotides: TGTGCCAGCAGCTGGCGACAGGGGGATGTCAAAAACATTCAGTACTTC. Its translation: CASSWRQGDVKNIQYF. Filled out from reference TRBV7-2 and TRBJ2-4, the complete variable domain reads GAGVSQSPSNKVTEKGKDVELRCDPISGHTALYWYRQSLGQGLEFLIYFQGNSAPDKSGLPSDRFSAERTGGSVSTLTIQRTQQEDSAVYLCASSWRQGDVKNIQYFGAGTRLSVL.

Many counts were recorded for this clonotype. CDR3 region: CAISDLDSYNEQFF. In DNA form, the CDR3 reads TGTGCCATCAGTGACTTGGACAGTTACAATGAGCAGTTCTTC. The rearrangement joins TRBV10-3 to TRBJ2-1; D possibly corresponds to TRBD1 (6 bases). The CDR3 covers 14 residues. Trimming stripped 3 bases from V and 4 bases from J, with 10 bases between. The V gene's germline CDR1 is ENHRY and CDR2 SYGVKD.

This clonotype was observed at least ten times. This chain joins TRBV3-1 and TRBJ1-4; D unclear. In germline, CDR1 is LGHDT, CDR2 YNNKEL (reference sequence). Trimming removed 4 bases at V and 5 bases at J, with 11 bases between. The CDR3 has 14 residues. The CDR3 DNA reads as TGTGCCAGCAGCCCCGACCGGGCCAATGAAAAACTGTTTTTT. Amino acids: CASSPDRANEKLFF.